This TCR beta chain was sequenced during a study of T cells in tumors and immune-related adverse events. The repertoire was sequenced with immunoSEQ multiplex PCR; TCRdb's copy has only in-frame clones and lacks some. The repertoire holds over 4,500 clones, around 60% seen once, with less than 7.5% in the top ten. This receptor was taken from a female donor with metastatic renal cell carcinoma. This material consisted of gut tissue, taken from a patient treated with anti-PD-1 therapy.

This chain's CDR3 is CASSLDGGSRSGNTIYF. The CDR3 DNA follows: TGTGCCAGCAGCTTAGACGGGGGTTCTCGCTCTGGAAACACCATATATTTT. The chain couples TRBV7-9 to TRBJ1-3; tentative D call: TRBD1 (5 bases). Germline V gene lookup returns CDR1 SEHNR and CDR2 FQNEAQ (reference sequence). There are 17 residues in the CDR3. Deletions cut 1 base from V and 0 bases from J, with 13 bases between.